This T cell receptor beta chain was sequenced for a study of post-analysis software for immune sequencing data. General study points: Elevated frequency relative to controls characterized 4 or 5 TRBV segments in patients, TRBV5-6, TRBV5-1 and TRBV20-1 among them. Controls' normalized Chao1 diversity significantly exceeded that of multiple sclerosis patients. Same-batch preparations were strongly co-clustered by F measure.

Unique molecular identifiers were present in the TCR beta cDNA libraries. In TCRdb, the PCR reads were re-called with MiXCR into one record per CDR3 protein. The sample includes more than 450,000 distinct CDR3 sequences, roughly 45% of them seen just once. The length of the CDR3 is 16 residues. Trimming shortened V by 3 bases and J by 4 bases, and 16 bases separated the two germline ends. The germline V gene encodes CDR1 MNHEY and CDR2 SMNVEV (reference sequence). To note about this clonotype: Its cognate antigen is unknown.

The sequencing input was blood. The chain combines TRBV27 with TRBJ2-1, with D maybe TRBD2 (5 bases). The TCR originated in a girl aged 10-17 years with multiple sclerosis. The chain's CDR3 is CASSLGATSRYNEQFF. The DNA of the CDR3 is TGTGCCAGCAGTTTGGGAGCCACCTCCAGGTACAATGAGCAGTTCTTC.